The next 9 T cell receptor beta chains were all read from a single sample in a study of cytomegalovirus exposure and HLA in healthy donors. The PCR ran on 60 Vbeta and 13 Jbeta primers. Produced via immunoSEQ multiplex PCR; TCRdb's table is partial and in-frame only. The data contain about 140,000 clones, around 75% of them singletons. Source material: PBMCs. The receptors come from a man in his forties or fifties in good health and CMV-seronegative.

The genes are TRBV18 and TRBJ2-7; maybe TRBD1 (6 bases). The CDR3 spans 14 residues. With 1 base removed from V and 4 bases from J, the gap between germline ends came to 11 bases. Germline values: CDR1 KGHSH, CDR2 LQKENI. CDR3: CASSPRQEGYEQYF. CDR3 DNA: TGTGCCAGCTCACCACGACAGGAAGGATACGAGCAGTACTTC.

This clone was observed once. The chain carries TRBV6-5 and TRBJ1-2, with D perhaps TRBD1 (6 bases). The CDR3 consists of 16 residues. The germline V and J ends were trimmed by 0 bases and 2 bases, with 13 bases remaining between them. CDR1 is MNHEY, CDR2 SVGAGI, per germline. CDR3 coding DNA: TGTGCCAGCAGTTACTCGGACAGTCTCTCAAACTATGGCTACACCTTC. This gives the protein CASSYSDSLSNYGYTF.

V and J are TRBV27 and TRBJ2-3, with a tentative D call TRBD1 (5 bases). V was trimmed by 2 bases and J by 4 bases, leaving 10 bases between them. Germline-derived CDR1 and CDR2 are MNHEY and SMNVEV (reference sequence). This CDR3 is 14 amino acids long. The CDR3 loop is CASSLGAYADTQYF. As DNA, the CDR3 is TGTGCCAGCAGTTTAGGGGCTTACGCAGATACGCAGTATTTT.

The chain uses TRBV11-3 and TRBJ2-7; 10 nucleotides match TRBD2. CDR1 and CDR2 (germline): SGHNT, YENEEA. The CDR3 consists of 15 residues. V lost 0 bases to trimming and J lost 1 base; unmatched junction nucleotides: 0. The CDR3 sequence is CASSLELAGSYEQYF. CDR3 DNA sequence: TGTGCCAGCAGCTTAGAACTAGCGGGGTCCTACGAGCAGTACTTC.

The chain combines TRBV27 with TRBJ2-7; 11 bases match TRBD1. This CDR3 has 15 amino acids. The germline V gene encodes CDR1 MNHEY and CDR2 SMNVEV (reference sequence). The V and J ends lost 5 bases and 5 bases, in that order; junction bases with no gene match: 8. In DNA, the CDR3 is TGTGCCAGCAGTCGGACAGGGGGCCTTCGGCACGAGCAGTACTTC. This gives the protein CASSRTGGLRHEQYF.

V and J are TRBV5-1 and TRBJ2-5; 9 bases fit TRBD2. CDR3 length: 13 residues. The V gene's germline CDR1 is SGHRS and CDR2 YFSETQ. V was clipped by 4 bases and J by 5 bases; unmatched bases: 3. The CDR3 DNA sequence: TGCGCCAGCAGCCGGACTAGCGTCGAGACCCAGTACTTC. Its translation is CASSRTSVETQYF. Full variable domain (missing parts from reference TRBV5-1 and TRBJ2-5): KAGVTQTPRYLIKTRGQQVTLSCSPISGHRSVSWYQQTPGQGLQFLFEYFSETQRNKGNFPGRFSGRQFSNSRSEMNVSTLELGDSALYLCASSRTSVETQYFGPGTRLLVL.

The chain carries TRBV6-5 and TRBJ2-3; 10 nucleotides align to TRBD2. Germline CDR1 and CDR2: MNHEY and SVGAGI. Unmatched junction bases numbered 4, after V lost 0 bases and J lost 4 bases. The CDR3 spans 16 residues. CDR3 loop: CASSYSAGGGADTQYF. The CDR3 coding sequence is TGTGCCAGCAGTTACTCAGCGGGGGGGGGCGCAGATACGCAGTATTTT.

The CDR3 here is CASSIGTDMNTEAFF. The CDR3, as DNA: TGTGCCAGTAGTATAGGGACGGACATGAACACTGAAGCTTTCTTT. The gene calls are TRBV19 and TRBJ1-1; the D gene is possibly TRBD1 (5 bases). The germline V gene encodes CDR1 LNHDA and CDR2 SQIVND (reference sequence). The V end was cut by 1 base, the J end by 0 bases, with 9 bases between. This CDR3 spans 15 amino acids.

The CDR3 here is CASSVEGRSYGYTF. CDR3 nucleotide sequence: TGTGCCAGCAGTGTGGAGGGAAGGAGCTATGGCTACACCTTC. The gene calls are TRBV25-1 and TRBJ1-2; D is uncertain. V was shortened by 4 bases and J by 4 bases, with 13 bases between the two germline ends. Germline V lookup: CDR1 MGHDK, CDR2 SYGVNS. This CDR3 has 14 residues.